The clone carrying this T cell receptor beta chain was detected a few times. Its target is unknown. Study processing details: What underpinned the distant-metastasis classifier for papillary thyroid cancer was the set of CDR3 differences across clinicopathological groups. TCRdb re-called the PCR reads through MiXCR. The V and J calls and clone size are TCRdb's, not the authors'. The table records approximately 4,100 clones, under 45% of them present only once. These data originate in a study of metastatic and nonmetastatic thyroid tumors. Turning to the study itself: Across peripheral blood and tumor or nodule tissue samples taken from malignant and benign thyroid patients, the repertoires were compared with one another. Study-wide results and limits: As reported, TCR beta diversity in blood and tumor was significantly higher in malignant thyroid tumors than in benign nodules.

V was shortened by 7 bases and J by 7 bases, with 19 bases between the two germline ends. This CDR3 spans 14 amino acids. Germline V gene sequence: CDR1 ENHRY, CDR2 SYGVKD. The entire patient cohort was treatment-naive prior to thyroid surgery. The source of this sequence is a male donor with papillary thyroid cancer or a benign thyroid nodule (not recorded which). Some clones in this sample may be carry-over from other donors' samples. The chain carries TRBV10-3 and TRBJ2-5; TRBD1 is a possible D gene (5 bases). The sequenced material came from adjacent normal tissue. CDR3 DNA: TGTGCCATCAATCGTCAGGGCTCAGGGTGGACCCAGTACTTC. Translating gives CAINRQGSGWTQYF.